This TCR beta chain was recorded in a study of regulatory and conventional T cells in RAG deficiency. TCRdb's table, derived via immunoSEQ multiplex PCR, lists solely in-frame clones and lacks some. The data show about 10,000 clones, 90% to 95% seen once. CDR3 length: 17 amino acids. The V and J ends lost 1 base and 7 bases, in that order; junction bases with no gene match: 15. Germline assignment: CDR1 LGHNA and CDR2 YSLEER. Blood CD4+ CD25-low CD127-high conventional T cells supplied the genomic DNA template. Of eight RAG-deficient patients, one had SCID, two Omenn syndrome, five CID or atypical SCID.

Sequenced material: CD4+ effector T cells sorted from blood. This receptor was identified in a human donor with RAG deficiency presenting as severe combined immunodeficiency. The genes are TRBV4-3 and TRBJ2-7; 8 bases line up with TRBD1. The CDR3 loop is CASSQGGSGAGGVEQYF. The CDR3 DNA reads as TGCGCCAGCAGCCAAGGGGGTAGTGGGGCAGGGGGCGTGGAGCAGTACTTC.